The 22 T cell receptor beta chains listed next were all sequenced from one sample in a study of Graves' ophthalmopathy and Graves' hyperthyroidism. Scientists amplified the TCR beta CDR3 regions from RNA transcripts. HTBI primers were used in a first-round RT-PCR, which preceded a second-round multiplex PCR. TCRdb reprocessed the multiplex PCR reads via MiXCR and lists one record per CDR3 protein. Here the sample spans a few hundred thousand distinct CDR3 sequences, under 45% being singletons. The material sequenced was peripheral blood or thyroid tissue (not recorded which). The receptors originated from an adult man with Graves' hyperthyroidism.

This clonotype was observed at least ten times. The rearrangement links TRBV5-6 to TRBJ2-5; D uncertain. Per germline, CDR1 SGHDT and CDR2 YYEEEE. V dropped 0 bases and J dropped 2 bases, with 11 bases sitting between them. The CDR3 length is 15 residues. The CDR3 DNA sequence: TGTGCCAGCAGCTTGGATTGGGGAAAACAAGAGACCCAGTACTTC. Translating gives CASSLDWGKQETQYF.

This clonotype was recorded many times. This chain joins TRBV6-5 and TRBJ1-3; a possible D gene is TRBD1 (6 bases). V lost 5 bases and J 3 bases, leaving 11 bases between the germline ends. The CDR3 totals 14 residues. Germline lookup yields CDR1 MNHEY and CDR2 SVGAGI. The CDR3 sequence is CASSSSRGGNTIYF. Written as DNA, the CDR3 is TGTGCCAGCAGTAGTTCCAGGGGTGGAAACACCATATATTTT.

This rearrangement joins TRBV20-1 to TRBJ2-3, with TRBD2 matching 11 bases. This CDR3 contains 14 residues. J gave up 3 bases and V 5 bases, and 4 bases lay outside the gene matches. CDR1 is DFQATT, CDR2 SNEGSKA, per germline (reference sequence). The CDR3 reads CSAPLAGATDTQYF. For the CDR3, the DNA is TGCAGTGCTCCACTAGCGGGAGCGACAGATACGCAGTATTTT.

This clonotype was seen many times. The chain has TRBV2 and TRBJ1-5, with D unclear. CDR1 and CDR2 (germline): SNHLY, FYNNEI. The CDR3 has 13 residues. The V end lost 10 bases, the J end lost 0 bases, and 10 bases lay between the germline ends. The CDR3 protein is CATRPDSNQPQHF. The CDR3 nucleotides are TGTGCCACCCGACCAGATAGCAATCAGCCCCAGCATTTT.

V is TRBV15 and J is TRBJ1-2; D unclear. Deletions cut 3 bases from V and 7 bases from J, with 18 bases between. The CDR3 is 15 amino acids. Germline-derived CDR1 and CDR2 are LNHNV and YYDKDF (reference sequence). The CDR3 reads CATSSLDLGSGGYTF. As DNA, the CDR3 is TGTGCCACCAGCAGCTTGGATCTGGGTTCGGGTGGCTACACCTTC.

The gene calls are TRBV2 and TRBJ2-7; 7 bases line up with TRBD1. Trimming removed 7 bases from V and 4 bases from J; junction bases left unmatched: 4. The CDR3 length is 12 residues. Per germline, CDR1 SNHLY and CDR2 FYNNEI. CDR3 amino acids: CASKGTAYEQYF. CDR3 bases: TGTGCCAGCAAGGGGACAGCATACGAGCAGTACTTC.

The gene calls are TRBV24-1 and TRBJ2-7; the D is unclear. The V and J ends lost 5 bases and 2 bases respectively, with 21 bases between them. Germline loops: CDR1 KGHDR, CDR2 SFDVKD. The CDR3 totals 17 residues. CDR3 region: CATSGRQHCSLPYEQYF. CDR3 DNA: TGTGCCACCAGTGGGCGGCAGCACTGCAGCCTTCCCTACGAGCAGTACTTC.

This clonotype was observed a few times. The chain is built from TRBV12-3 or TRBV12-4 and TRBJ1-2; D remains unclear. Trimming removed 7 bases at V and 4 bases at J, with 13 bases between. The CDR3 is 13 amino acids. CDR3 sequence: CASTLGKAYGYTF. CDR3 DNA sequence: TGTGCCAGCACCCTGGGGAAGGCCTATGGCTACACCTTC.

This clonotype was counted at least ten times. The gene calls are TRBV4-1 and TRBJ1-2, with D uncertain. Germline V gene data show CDR1 as MGHRA and CDR2 as YSYEKL. This CDR3 region has 15 residues. Trimming took off 1 base at V and 4 bases at J, with 13 bases between the two ends. The CDR3 is CASSQGSAGGYGYTF. Here the CDR3 DNA reads TGCGCCAGCAGCCAAGGGTCCGCAGGCGGCTATGGCTACACCTTC.

The V gene is TRBV20-1, the J gene TRBJ1-1; TRBD1 aligns across 8 bases. This CDR3 has 16 amino acids. In germline, CDR1 is DFQATT, CDR2 SNEGSKA (reference sequence). Trimming cost V 0 bases and J 4 bases; bases outside gene matches: 10. CDR3 protein: CSARDSGQGAGTEAFF. In DNA form, the CDR3 reads TGCAGTGCTAGAGATTCCGGGCAGGGGGCGGGCACTGAAGCTTTCTTT.

This clonotype occurred many times. The gene calls are TRBV6-1 and TRBJ1-3; D call uncertain. CDR1 MNHNS and CDR2 SASEGT come from the germline V gene. The V and J ends lost 5 bases and 7 bases respectively, with 12 bases between them. This CDR3 has 13 residues. DNA of the CDR3: TGTGCCAGCAGTATGACTGTCGGGAACACCATATATTTT. Encoded protein: CASSMTVGNTIYF.

On this clonotype itself: The CDR3 carries no conserved terminal phenylalanine or tryptophan, so it likely arises from a read error. The chain uses TRBV7-9 and TRBJ1-1; D unresolved. Trimming took off 1 base at V and 4 bases at J, with 13 bases between the two ends. Germline-derived CDR1 and CDR2 are SEHNR and FQNEAQ (reference sequence). The CDR3 is 15 amino acids. The CDR3 DNA follows: TGTGCCAGCAGCTTAGAAGGGTCCATTTTCACTGAAGCTTTCCTT. Protein: CASSLEGSIFTEAFL.

Ten or more counts support this clonotype. This chain connects TRBV7-2 to TRBJ1-1; the D is unclear. Germline V gene data show CDR1 as SGHTA and CDR2 as FQGNSA. Trimming took 1 base from V and 4 from J, leaving 13 bases between them. The CDR3 has 15 residues. The CDR3 spells CASSLDQARSTEAFF. The DNA of the CDR3 is TGTGCCAGCAGCTTAGATCAGGCCAGATCCACTGAAGCTTTCTTT.

The chain links TRBV20-1 to TRBJ1-6; D gene uncertain. Trimming cost V 3 bases and J 1 base, with 13 bases left between them. Germline CDR1 reads DFQATT; CDR2 reads SNEGSKA (reference sequence). The CDR3 has 16 amino acids. The CDR3 region is CSASLAGGSYNSPLHF. The CDR3 nucleotides are TGCAGTGCTAGTCTCGCGGGAGGGTCCTATAATTCACCCCTCCACTTT.

The sample holds many counts of this clonotype. The V call is TRBV7-3, the J call TRBJ2-7, with D tentatively TRBD2 (5 bases). This CDR3 comprises 15 residues. Deletions cut 2 bases from V and 2 bases from J, with 13 bases between. Germline V gene sequence: CDR1 SGHTA, CDR2 FQGTGA. The DNA of the CDR3 is TGTGCCAGCAGCTTAGAGGGCGGAGACACCTACGAGCAGTACTTC. Its protein is CASSLEGGDTYEQYF.

This clonotype was seen repeatedly, ten times or more. The chain carries TRBV5-1 and TRBJ1-5; no definite D call. Trimming removed 0 bases from V and 0 bases from J, with 13 bases in between. The germline V gene encodes CDR1 SGHRS and CDR2 YFSETQ. The CDR3 is 17 amino acids. The CDR3 sequence: CASSLVVLGYSNQPQHF. The CDR3 region has the DNA TGCGCCAGCAGCTTGGTTGTTTTGGGCTATAGCAATCAGCCCCAGCATTTT. The variable domain in full, completed from reference TRBV5-1 and TRBJ1-5, reads KAGVTQTPRYLIKTRGQQVTLSCSPISGHRSVSWYQQTPGQGLQFLFEYFSETQRNKGNFPGRFSGRQFSNSRSEMNVSTLELGDSALYLCASSLVVLGYSNQPQHFGDGTRLSIL.

V usage is TRBV19 and J usage is TRBJ2-4; either TRBD1 or TRBD2 may fit D (5 bases each). CDR1 LNHDA and CDR2 SQIVND come from the germline V gene (reference sequence). This CDR3 is 15 amino acids long. Trimming took off 6 bases at V and 2 bases at J, with 14 bases between the two ends. The CDR3 loop is CASSRAGTTKNIQYF. For the CDR3, the DNA is TGTGCCAGTAGCAGAGCCGGGACCACCAAAAACATTCAGTACTTC.

About this clonotype itself: One end of the junction fails to match germline, which may point to a read error. The genes are TRBV25-1 and TRBJ1-1; D gene unclear. The CDR3 extends over 12 amino acids. The V gene's germline CDR1 is MGHDK and CDR2 SYGVNS. The CDR3 loop is CASSGGNSEAFF. In DNA form, the CDR3 reads TGTGCCAGCAGTGGAGGGAACAGTGAAGCTTTCTTT. The variable domain in full, completed from reference TRBV25-1 and TRBJ1-1, reads EADIYQTPRYLVIGTGKKITLECSQTMGHDKMYWYQQDPGMELHLIHYSYGVNSTEKGDLSSESTVSRIRTEHFPLTLESARPSHTSQYLCASSGGNSEAFFGQGTRLTVV.

CDR3 sequence (DNA): TGTGCCAGCAGAGGACAGGGGACCGAGCAGTACTTC. Translating gives CASRGQGTEQYF. This rearrangement joins TRBV7-9 to TRBJ2-7, with 9 bases aligning to TRBD1. The CDR3 has 12 amino acids. With 6 bases clipped from V and 6 bases from J, the junction kept 3 bases outside the gene matches. CDR1 and CDR2 from the germline V gene are SEHNR and FQNEAQ (reference sequence).

The chain links TRBV5-4 to TRBJ1-4, with D hard to call. Per the germline V gene, CDR1 is SGHNT and CDR2 is YYREEE (reference sequence). Between the trimmed V and J ends, which lost 0 bases and 5 bases, there was a span of 11 bases. This CDR3 is 15 amino acids long. Written as DNA, the CDR3 is TGTGCCAGCAGCTTGGATGGGGAGGCGAATGAAAAACTGTTTTTT. Translating gives CASSLDGEANEKLFF.

A remark on this clonotype: A single base separates this from a much larger clone, so it may be a read error. The chain employs TRBV10-3 and TRBJ1-1; possible D gene TRBD1, 6 bases. The V end was cut by 5 bases, the J end by 1 base, with 11 bases between. From germline, CDR1 is ENHRY and CDR2 SYGVKD. The CDR3 totals 14 residues. CDR3 sequence reads: CAISNDRKNTEAFF. Written as DNA, the CDR3 is TGTGCCATCAGTAACGACAGGAAGAACACTGAAGCTTTCTTT.

This clonotype was recorded at least ten times. The chain combines TRBV13 with TRBJ2-6; D perhaps matches TRBD1 (6 bases). CDR1 is PRHDT, CDR2 FYEKMQ, per germline (reference sequence). This CDR3 contains 17 residues. V was trimmed by 2 bases and J by 0 bases, leaving 11 bases between them. The CDR3 loop reads CASSLHRAGSGANVLTF. CDR3 DNA: TGTGCCAGCAGCTTACACAGGGCAGGCTCTGGGGCCAACGTCCTGACTTTC.